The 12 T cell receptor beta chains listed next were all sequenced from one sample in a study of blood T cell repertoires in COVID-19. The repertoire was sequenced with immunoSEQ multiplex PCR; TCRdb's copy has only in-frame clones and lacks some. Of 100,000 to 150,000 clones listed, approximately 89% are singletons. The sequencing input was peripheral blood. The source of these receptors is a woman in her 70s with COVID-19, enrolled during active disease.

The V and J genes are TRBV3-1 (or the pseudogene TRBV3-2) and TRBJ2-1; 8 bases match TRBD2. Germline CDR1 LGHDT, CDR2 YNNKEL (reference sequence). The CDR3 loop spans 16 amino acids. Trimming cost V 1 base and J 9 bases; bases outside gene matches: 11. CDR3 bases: TGTGCCAGCAGCCAAGGTAACAGCGGGGGCCCCGGTGAGCAGTTCTTC. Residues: CASSQGNSGGPGEQFF.

The CDR3: CAWSKGGNTIYF. The CDR3 nucleotides are TGTGCCTGGAGTAAGGGGGGAAACACCATATATTTT. The chain combines TRBV30 with TRBJ1-3; D perhaps matches TRBD1 (5 bases). There are 12 residues in the CDR3. Germline CDR1 reads GTSNPN; CDR2 reads SVGIG (reference sequence). The germline V and J ends were trimmed by 2 bases and 4 bases, with 6 bases remaining between them.

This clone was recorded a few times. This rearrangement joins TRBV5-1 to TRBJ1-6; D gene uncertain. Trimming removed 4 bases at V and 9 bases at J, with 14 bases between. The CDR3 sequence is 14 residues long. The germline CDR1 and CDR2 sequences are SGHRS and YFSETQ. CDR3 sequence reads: CASSLSGLGSPLHF. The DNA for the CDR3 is TGCGCCAGCAGCCTCTCGGGGTTGGGTTCACCCCTCCACTTT. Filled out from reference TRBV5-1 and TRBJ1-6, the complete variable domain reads KAGVTQTPRYLIKTRGQQVTLSCSPISGHRSVSWYQQTPGQGLQFLFEYFSETQRNKGNFPGRFSGRQFSNSRSEMNVSTLELGDSALYLCASSLSGLGSPLHFGNGTRLTVT.

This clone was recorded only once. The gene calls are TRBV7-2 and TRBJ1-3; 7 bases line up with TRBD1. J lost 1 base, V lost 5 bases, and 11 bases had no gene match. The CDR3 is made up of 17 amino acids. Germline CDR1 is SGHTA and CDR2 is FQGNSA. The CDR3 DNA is TGTGCCAGCAGCCCCTGGACAGGAGCCGTGTCTGGAAACACCATATATTTT. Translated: CASSPWTGAVSGNTIYF.

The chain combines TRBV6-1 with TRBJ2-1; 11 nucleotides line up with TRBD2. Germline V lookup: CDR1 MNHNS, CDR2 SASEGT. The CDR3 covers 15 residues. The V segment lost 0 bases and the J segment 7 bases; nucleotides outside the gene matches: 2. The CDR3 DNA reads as TGTGCCAGCAGTGAAGCTAGCGGGGGGGCGAATGAGCAGTTCTTC. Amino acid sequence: CASSEASGGANEQFF.

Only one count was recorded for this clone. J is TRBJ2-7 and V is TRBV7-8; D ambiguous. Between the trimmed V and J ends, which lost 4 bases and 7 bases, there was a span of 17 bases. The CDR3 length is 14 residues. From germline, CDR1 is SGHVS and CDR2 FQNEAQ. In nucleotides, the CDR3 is TGTGCCAGCAGCTCAATTATGGAGCCCGGGGAGCAGTACTTC. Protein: CASSSIMEPGEQYF.

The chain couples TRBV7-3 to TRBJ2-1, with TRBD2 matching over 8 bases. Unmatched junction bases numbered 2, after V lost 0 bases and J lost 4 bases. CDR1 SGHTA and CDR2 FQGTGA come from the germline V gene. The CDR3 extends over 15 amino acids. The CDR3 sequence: CASSLTAGVYNEQFF. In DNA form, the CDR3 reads TGTGCCAGCAGCTTAACAGCGGGGGTTTACAATGAGCAGTTCTTC.

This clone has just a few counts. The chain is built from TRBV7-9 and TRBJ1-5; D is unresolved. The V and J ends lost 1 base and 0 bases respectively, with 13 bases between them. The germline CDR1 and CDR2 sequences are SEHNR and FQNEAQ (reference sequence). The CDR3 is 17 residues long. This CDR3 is CASSLGETGNSNQPQHF. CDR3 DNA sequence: TGTGCCAGCAGCTTAGGGGAGACGGGAAATAGCAATCAGCCCCAGCATTTT.

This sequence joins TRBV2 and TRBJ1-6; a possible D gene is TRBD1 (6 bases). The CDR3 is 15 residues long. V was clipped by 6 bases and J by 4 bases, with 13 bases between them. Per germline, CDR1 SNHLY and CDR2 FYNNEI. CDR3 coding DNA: TGTGCCAGCAGCGAAAGACAGGCATATAATTCACCCCTCCACTTT. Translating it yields CASSERQAYNSPLHF.

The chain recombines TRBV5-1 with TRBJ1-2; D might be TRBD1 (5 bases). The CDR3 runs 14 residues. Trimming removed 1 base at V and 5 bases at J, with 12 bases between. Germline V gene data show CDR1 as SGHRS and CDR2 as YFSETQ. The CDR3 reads CASSLRDGRYGYTF. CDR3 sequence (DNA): TGCGCCAGCAGCTTGAGGGACGGGAGGTATGGCTACACCTTC.

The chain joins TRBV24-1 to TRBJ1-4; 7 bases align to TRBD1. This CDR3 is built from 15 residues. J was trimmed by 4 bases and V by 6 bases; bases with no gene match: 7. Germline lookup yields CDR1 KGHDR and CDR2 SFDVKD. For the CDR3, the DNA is TGTGCCACCAGTTCGCCGACAGGGCGTAATGAAAAACTGTTTTTT. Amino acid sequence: CATSSPTGRNEKLFF.

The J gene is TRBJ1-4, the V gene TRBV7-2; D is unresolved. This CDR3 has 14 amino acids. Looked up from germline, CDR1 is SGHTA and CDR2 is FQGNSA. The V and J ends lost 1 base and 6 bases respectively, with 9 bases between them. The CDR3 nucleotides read TGTGCCAGCAGCTTAGTCGGTTCCCATGAAAAACTGTTTTTT. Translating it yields CASSLVGSHEKLFF.